What follows is one T cell receptor (beta chain) and its context. Antigen: not known. The data are from a study of monozygotic twins with inflammatory bowel disease. Findings and caveats of the study: IBD patients exhibited fewer clonotypes shared with other individuals than healthy twins, particularly with disease activity.

Blood was drawn at 2.5 ml per donor. UMIs incorporating a 6-nucleotide sample barcode were appended by means of template switching. TCRdb re-called the 5' RACE reads and gives one entry per CDR3 protein, without DNA. Recorded for this sample: 400,000 to 500,000 distinct CDR3 sequences. The CDR3 has 14 amino acids. CDR1 and CDR2 (germline): LGHDT, YNNKEL (reference sequence). The sample consisted of blood. This clonotype originated in a human donor with ulcerative colitis or Crohn's disease, or a healthy co-twin of an affected twin (not recorded which). The chain is built from TRBV3-1 and TRBJ2-6. The CDR3 region is CASSQRSGANVLTF.